These 29 T cell receptor beta chains originate from one sample sequenced in a study of blood T cell repertoires in COVID-19. The repertoire was sequenced with immunoSEQ multiplex PCR; TCRdb's copy has only in-frame clones and lacks some. The table records some 49,000 clones, 85% to 95% of them present only once. Material for sequencing was peripheral blood. Receptors were obtained from a man in his sixties with COVID-19, enrolled during active disease.

The CDR3 loop reads CASSQWGVNTEAFF. The CDR3 DNA reads as TGTGCCAGCAGCCAATGGGGAGTCAACACTGAAGCTTTCTTT. The chain combines TRBV3-1 (or the pseudogene TRBV3-2) with TRBJ1-1; D call uncertain. This CDR3 has 14 amino acids. From germline, CDR1 is LGHDT and CDR2 YNNKEL (reference sequence). V lost 2 bases and J lost 2, with 9 bases in between.

The chain recombines TRBV12-3 or TRBV12-4 with TRBJ1-4; D is undetermined. V was shortened by 6 bases and J by 10 bases, with 12 bases between the two germline ends. The CDR3 has 12 amino acids. In nucleotides, the CDR3 is TGTGCCAGCAGCACCCCGGCGGTAAAACTGTTTTTT. Translation gives CASSTPAVKLFF.

The chain is built from TRBV28 and TRBJ2-3; 7 bases are shared with TRBD2. The ends lost 5 bases at V and 3 bases at J; junction bases unmatched: 8. Germline-derived CDR1 and CDR2 are MDHEN and SYDVKM. The CDR3 covers 15 residues. CDR3 loop: CASSPASGGTDTQYF. CDR3 nucleotides: TGTGCCAGCAGTCCAGCCTCGGGGGGTACAGATACGCAGTATTTT.

The gene calls are TRBV18 and TRBJ1-1; D is unclear. In germline, CDR1 is KGHSH, CDR2 LQKENI. This CDR3 spans 13 amino acids. V was shortened by 2 bases and J by 3 bases, with 7 bases between the two germline ends. The CDR3 sequence: CASSPRRDTEAFF. In nucleotides, the CDR3 is TGTGCCAGCTCACCAAGACGGGACACTGAAGCTTTCTTT.

This sequence joins TRBV7-3 and TRBJ2-7; D possibly corresponds to TRBD1 (5 bases). Per the germline V gene, CDR1 is SGHTA and CDR2 is FQGTGA. With 3 bases removed from V and 6 bases from J, the gap between germline ends came to 9 bases. The CDR3 has 12 amino acids. This CDR3 reads CASSFPQGEQYF. The CDR3 DNA is TGTGCCAGCAGCTTTCCCCAGGGCGAGCAGTACTTC.

V and J are TRBV6-6 and TRBJ1-2, with 7 bases fitting TRBD1. There are 13 residues in the CDR3. Germline-derived CDR1 and CDR2 are MNHNY and SVGAGI (reference sequence). The ends lost 6 bases at V and 3 bases at J; junction bases unmatched: 4. CDR3 DNA sequence: TGTGCCAGCAGCCGGGACAGCGACTATGGCTACACCTTC. Translation: CASSRDSDYGYTF.

V gene TRBV5-4 combines with J gene TRBJ1-1; TRBD1 is a possible D gene (6 bases). The ends were cut back, 4 bases at V and 0 bases at J, with 13 bases in the middle. CDR3 length equals 15 residues. From germline, CDR1 is SGHNT and CDR2 YYREEE (reference sequence). This CDR3 reads CASSTGTPMNTEAFF. CDR3 bases: TGTGCCAGCAGCACCGGGACACCGATGAACACTGAAGCTTTCTTT.

The V call is TRBV15, the J call TRBJ1-4; TRBD1 matches 7 bases. The CDR3 is made up of 15 amino acids. The V gene end was trimmed by 0 bases and the J gene end by 7 bases; junction bases not matched to a gene: 5. CDR1 is LNHNV, CDR2 YYDKDF, per germline (reference sequence). For the CDR3, the DNA is TGTGCCACCAGCAGAGACGTACAGGGGACTGAAAAACTGTTTTTT. Amino acid sequence: CATSRDVQGTEKLFF.

Regarding this clone: The identical CDR3 is also encoded by other nucleotide sequences in the sample. The DNA of the CDR3 is TGTGCCAGCAGTCTTCGACAGGGATGGAGCTATGGCTACACCTTC. Protein sequence: CASSLRQGWSYGYTF. The V gene is TRBV27, the J gene TRBJ1-2, with 7 bases fitting TRBD1. The ends lost 5 bases at V and 4 bases at J; junction bases unmatched: 10. The CDR3 extends over 15 amino acids. The germline gives CDR1 MNHEY, CDR2 SMNVEV (reference sequence).

This chain uses TRBV4-1 with TRBJ2-1; TRBD2 agrees at 10 bases. Germline V gene sequence: CDR1 MGHRA, CDR2 YSYEKL. CDR3 length: 16 residues. Trimming at V came to 1 base and at J to 4 bases, leaving 4 bases not matched to a gene. CDR3 protein: CASSQVAGGEYNEQFF. The CDR3 DNA is TGCGCCAGCAGCCAAGTAGCGGGGGGCGAATACAATGAGCAGTTCTTC.

The chain links TRBV2 to TRBJ2-1, with TRBD2 matching 14 bases. Germline lookup yields CDR1 SNHLY and CDR2 FYNNEI. The CDR3 has 18 amino acids. V lost 6 bases to trimming and J lost 0 bases; unmatched junction nucleotides: 7. The DNA for the CDR3 is TGTGCCAGCAGCGCCTTGGGGACTAGCGGGAGCTCCTACAATGAGCAGTTCTTC. This encodes CASSALGTSGSSYNEQFF.

The chain employs TRBV5-8 and TRBJ1-1; TRBD1 matches 9 bases. V lost 3 bases, J lost 2 bases, and 5 bases stayed unmatched. Germline loops: CDR1 SGHTS, CDR2 YDEGEE. CDR3 length: 15 residues. As DNA, the CDR3 is TGTGCCAGCAGCTCATACAGGGGGCCAAACACTGAAGCTTTCTTT. It specifies CASSSYRGPNTEAFF.

The gene calls are TRBV27 and TRBJ1-5; D unclear. The CDR3 consists of 13 residues. The germline gives CDR1 MNHEY, CDR2 SMNVEV (reference sequence). Trimming pared 3 bases from V and 2 bases from J, leaving 5 bases between. The CDR3 protein is CASSFRGNQPQHF. The CDR3 DNA reads TGTGCCAGCAGTTTTCGGGGCAATCAGCCCCAGCATTTT.

This chain links TRBV2 with TRBJ2-2; TRBD2 matches at 7 bases. The CDR3 has 14 residues. Germline assignment: CDR1 SNHLY and CDR2 FYNNEI. Losses at the gene ends were 0 bases for V and 7 bases for J; bases not matched to a gene: 2. Here the CDR3 DNA reads TGTGCCAGCAGTGAAGCGGGGAGGGGCGGGGAGCTGTTTTTT. Protein sequence: CASSEAGRGGELFF.

V is TRBV20-1 and J is TRBJ1-2; no firm D call. The germline gives CDR1 DFQATT, CDR2 SNEGSKA (reference sequence). The ends were cut back, 0 bases at V and 8 bases at J, with 7 bases in the middle. This CDR3 is 11 amino acids long. The CDR3 loop is CSARDGQGYTF. CDR3 DNA: TGCAGTGCTAGAGATGGTCAGGGCTACACCTTC.

The chain employs TRBV9 and TRBJ2-7; D possibly corresponds to TRBD2 (5 bases). The germline V gene has CDR1 SGDLS and CDR2 YYNGEE. Trimming removed 2 bases from V and 2 bases from J, with 11 bases in between. This CDR3 is 14 amino acids long. CDR3 loop: CASSVDWQTYEQYF. The CDR3 DNA is TGTGCCAGCAGCGTGGACTGGCAGACCTACGAGCAGTACTTC.

The rearrangement uses TRBV19 and TRBJ1-6; D is perhaps TRBD1 (5 bases). V lost 5 bases and J 4 bases, leaving 9 bases between the germline ends. Germline CDR1 is LNHDA and CDR2 is SQIVND (reference sequence). CDR3 length: 14 residues. The CDR3, as DNA: TGTGCCAGTAGTTTCAGGGAATATAATTCACCCCTCCACTTT. This encodes CASSFREYNSPLHF.

The CDR3 nucleotides are TGTGCCAGCAGTGAAAGGTCCCGCAGGGACGAGCAGTACTTC. It specifies CASSERSRRDEQYF. V usage is TRBV6-1 and J usage is TRBJ2-7; TRBD1 is a possible D gene (5 bases). CDR1 MNHNS and CDR2 SASEGT come from the germline V gene. V lost 2 bases and J 5 bases, leaving 13 bases between the germline ends. The CDR3 covers 14 residues.

The chain is built from TRBV7-2 and TRBJ2-1; a possible D gene is TRBD1 (5 bases). Trimming pared 3 bases from V and 5 bases from J, leaving 11 bases between. Per the germline V gene, CDR1 is SGHTA and CDR2 is FQGNSA. The CDR3 length is 14 residues. The CDR3 sequence is CASSLTARNNEQFF. In DNA form, the CDR3 reads TGTGCCAGCAGCTTGACAGCTAGAAACAATGAGCAGTTCTTC.

The J gene is TRBJ2-1, the V gene TRBV12-3 or TRBV12-4, with a weak D call TRBD1 (5 bases). V lost 4 bases and J lost 4, with 8 bases in between. The CDR3 has 13 amino acids. The CDR3 loop reads CASSSQGYNEQFF. Here the CDR3 DNA reads TGTGCCAGCAGTTCGCAGGGATACAATGAGCAGTTCTTC.

The chain combines TRBV2 with TRBJ1-6; D gene ambiguous. Trimming left V 2 bases short and J 4 bases short, with 9 bases between. CDR1 SNHLY and CDR2 FYNNEI come from the germline V gene. The CDR3 loop spans 15 amino acids. The CDR3 bases are TGTGCCAGCAGTGAACTTTCGGGTTATAATTCACCCCTCCACTTT. Amino acid sequence: CASSELSGYNSPLHF.

V and J are TRBV5-1 and TRBJ2-3; no clear D gene. V was shortened by 0 bases and J by 0 bases, with 11 bases between the two germline ends. The CDR3 loop spans 16 amino acids. Germline values: CDR1 SGHRS, CDR2 YFSETQ. CDR3 sequence (DNA): TGCGCCAGCAGCTTGGTGGAGCGCCTTAGCACAGATACGCAGTATTTT. This codes for CASSLVERLSTDTQYF.

This clone was recorded only once. The CDR3 is CASSSTSGTYEQYF. As DNA, the CDR3 is TGTGCCAGCAGCTCTACTAGCGGAACCTACGAGCAGTACTTC. V gene TRBV7-2 combines with J gene TRBJ2-7; 8 bases fit TRBD2. The ends lost 4 bases at V and 2 bases at J; junction bases unmatched: 4. The CDR3 has 14 residues. Per the germline V gene, CDR1 is SGHTA and CDR2 is FQGNSA.

This rearrangement joins TRBV7-2 to TRBJ2-3; D not certain. Trimming stripped 4 bases from V and 7 bases from J, with 12 bases between. CDR3 length: 13 amino acids. Germline CDR1 is SGHTA and CDR2 is FQGNSA. Here the CDR3 DNA reads TGTGCCAGCAGCTACGCGGTCCCCAATACGCAGTATTTT. Amino acid sequence: CASSYAVPNTQYF. The variable domain in full, completed from reference TRBV7-2 and TRBJ2-3, reads GAGVSQSPSNKVTEKGKDVELRCDPISGHTALYWYRQSLGQGLEFLIYFQGNSAPDKSGLPSDRFSAERTGGSVSTLTIQRTQQEDSAVYLCASSYAVPNTQYFGPGTRLTVL.

The genes are TRBV18 and TRBJ1-5; weak D call: TRBD1 (6 bases). V lost 1 base, J lost 0 bases, and 10 bases lay in between. The CDR3 covers 16 residues. CDR1 is KGHSH and CDR2 is LQKENI in the germline V gene. The CDR3 nucleotides are TGTGCCAGCTCACCACAGGGGGTCTATAGCAATCAGCCCCAGCATTTT. It encodes CASSPQGVYSNQPQHF.

This chain joins TRBV18 and TRBJ1-1; tentative D call: TRBD1 (6 bases). CDR3 length: 13 amino acids. Trimming removed 6 bases at V and 1 base at J, with 9 bases between. The germline V gene encodes CDR1 KGHSH and CDR2 LQKENI. In DNA form, the CDR3 reads TGTGCCAGCTCCGGACAGCAGAACACTGAAGCTTTCTTT. As protein: CASSGQQNTEAFF.

The J gene is TRBJ1-1, the V gene TRBV23-1; D remains ambiguous. TRBV23-1 is known as an ORF, though its function is uncertain. V dropped 5 bases and J dropped 3 bases, with 7 bases sitting between them. This CDR3 comprises 12 residues. CDR3 loop: CASSSGYTEAFF. CDR3 nucleotides: TGCGCCAGCAGTTCGGGTTACACTGAAGCTTTCTTT.

The chain joins TRBV19 to TRBJ1-5; 7 nucleotides agree with TRBD1. Germline V gene sequence: CDR1 LNHDA, CDR2 SQIVND (reference sequence). This CDR3 is 15 amino acids long. After removal of 9 bases from V and 12 bases from J, the junction contained 20 bases not matched to a gene. In DNA form, the CDR3 reads TGTGCCAGCGAAACCCGGACAGGTTCAATTAGAGGCCAGCATTTT. As protein: CASETRTGSIRGQHF.

This clone was seen a single time. The chain carries TRBV4-1 and TRBJ2-1, with TRBD2 as a possible D gene (6 bases). This CDR3 has 12 residues. Germline values: CDR1 MGHRA, CDR2 YSYEKL. The V gene lost 3 bases and the J gene lost 6 bases, with 6 bases spanning the gap. CDR3 nucleotide sequence: TGCGCCAGCAGCCAGGGAGGCAATGAGCAGTTCTTC. This encodes CASSQGGNEQFF.